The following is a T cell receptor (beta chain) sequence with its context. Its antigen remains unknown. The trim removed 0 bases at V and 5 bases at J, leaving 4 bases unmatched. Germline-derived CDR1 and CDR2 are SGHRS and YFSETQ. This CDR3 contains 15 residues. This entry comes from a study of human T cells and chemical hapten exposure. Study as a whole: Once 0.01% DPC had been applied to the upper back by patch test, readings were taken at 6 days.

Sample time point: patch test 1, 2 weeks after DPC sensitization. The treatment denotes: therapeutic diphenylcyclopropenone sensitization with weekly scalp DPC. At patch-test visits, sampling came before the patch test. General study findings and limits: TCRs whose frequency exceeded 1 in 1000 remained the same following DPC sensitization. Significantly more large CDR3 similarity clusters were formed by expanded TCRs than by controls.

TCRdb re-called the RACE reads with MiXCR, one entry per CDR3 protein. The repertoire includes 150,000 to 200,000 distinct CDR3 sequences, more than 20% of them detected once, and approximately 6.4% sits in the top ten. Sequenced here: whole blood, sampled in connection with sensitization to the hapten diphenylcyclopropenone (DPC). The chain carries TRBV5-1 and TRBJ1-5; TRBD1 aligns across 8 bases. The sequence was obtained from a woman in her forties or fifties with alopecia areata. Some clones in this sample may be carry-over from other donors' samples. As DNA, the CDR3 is TGCGCCAGCAGCTTGGCGGCAGGGGGCGATCAGCCCCAGCATTTT. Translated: CASSLAAGGDQPQHF.